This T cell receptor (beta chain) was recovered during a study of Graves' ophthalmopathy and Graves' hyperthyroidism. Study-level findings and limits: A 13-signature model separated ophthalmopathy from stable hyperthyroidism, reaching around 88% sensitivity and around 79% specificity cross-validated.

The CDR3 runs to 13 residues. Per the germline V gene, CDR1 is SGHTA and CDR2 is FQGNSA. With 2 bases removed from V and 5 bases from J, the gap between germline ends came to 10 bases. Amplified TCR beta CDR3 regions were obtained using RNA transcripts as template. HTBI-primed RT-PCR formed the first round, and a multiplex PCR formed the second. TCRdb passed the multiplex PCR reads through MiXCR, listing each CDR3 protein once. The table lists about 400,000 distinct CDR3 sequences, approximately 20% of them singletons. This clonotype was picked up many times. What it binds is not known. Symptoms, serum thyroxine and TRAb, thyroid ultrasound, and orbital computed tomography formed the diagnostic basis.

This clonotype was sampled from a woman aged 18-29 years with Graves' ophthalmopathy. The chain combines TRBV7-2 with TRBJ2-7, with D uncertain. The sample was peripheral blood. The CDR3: CASSLRLFDEQYF. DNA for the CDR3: TGTGCCAGCAGCTTACGTCTGTTCGACGAGCAGTACTTC.